Sequencing of this T cell receptor (beta chain) was carried out in a study of early T cells in non-severe SARS-CoV-2 infection. Whole-study context: Sequencing of bulk RNA from unsorted whole blood was done, without chain pairing.

Unique molecular identifiers were added to individual cDNA molecules. TCRdb analysed the 5' RACE reads with MiXCR anew, one entry per CDR3 protein. The sample holds about 32,000 distinct CDR3 sequences, roughly 4.5% seen once. The study's findings and limits: Sequences matched to VDJdb favored anti-spike CD8 responses, while private and CD4 specificities were missed.

This clonotype was recorded many times. Its antigen is currently unknown. The CDR3 contains 18 residues. Germline V gene lookup returns CDR1 SGHTA and CDR2 FQGTGA. After removal of 4 bases from V and 2 bases from J, the junction contained 6 bases not matched to a gene. The TCR sequence derives from an adult who was a healthcare worker with PCR-confirmed SARS-CoV-2 infection or an uninfected control (not recorded which). Sequenced: whole blood. This chain uses TRBV7-3 with TRBJ2-6; 12 positions match TRBD1. For the CDR3, the DNA is TGTGCCAGCAGCTCCCCGGGGACAGGGGGCACTGGGGCCAACGTCCTGACTTTC. Amino acids: CASSSPGTGGTGANVLTF.